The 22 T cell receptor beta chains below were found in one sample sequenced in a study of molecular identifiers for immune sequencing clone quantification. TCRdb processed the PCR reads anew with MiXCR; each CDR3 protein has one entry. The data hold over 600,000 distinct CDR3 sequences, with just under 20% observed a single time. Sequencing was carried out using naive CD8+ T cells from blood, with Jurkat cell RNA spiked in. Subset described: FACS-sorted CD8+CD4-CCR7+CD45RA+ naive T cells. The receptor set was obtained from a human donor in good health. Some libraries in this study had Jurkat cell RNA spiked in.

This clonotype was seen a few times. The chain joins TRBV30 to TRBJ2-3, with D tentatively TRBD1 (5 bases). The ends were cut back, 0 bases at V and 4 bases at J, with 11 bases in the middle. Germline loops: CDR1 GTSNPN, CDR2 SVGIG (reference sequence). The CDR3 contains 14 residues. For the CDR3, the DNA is TGTGCCTGGAGTGTAAGGGGATGGGCAGATACGCAGTATTTT. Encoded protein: CAWSVRGWADTQYF. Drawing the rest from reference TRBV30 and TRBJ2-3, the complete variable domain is SQTIHQWPATLVQPVGSPLSLECTVEGTSNPNLYWYRQAAGRGLQLLFYSVGIGQISSEVPQNLSASRPQDRQFILSSKKLLLSDSGFYLCAWSVRGWADTQYFGPGTRLTVL.

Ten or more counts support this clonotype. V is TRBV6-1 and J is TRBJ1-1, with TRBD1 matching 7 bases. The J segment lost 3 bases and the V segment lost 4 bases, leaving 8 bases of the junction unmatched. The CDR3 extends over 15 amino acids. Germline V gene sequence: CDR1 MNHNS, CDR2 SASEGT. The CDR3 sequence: CASSVSRGADTEAFF. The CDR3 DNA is TGTGCCAGCAGTGTATCCAGGGGGGCAGACACTGAAGCTTTCTTT.

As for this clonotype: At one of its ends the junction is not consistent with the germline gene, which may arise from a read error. For the CDR3, the DNA is TGTACCAGCAGCAGCCCCGGCGGTAGCGGGGGGGCCTCCGGGGAGCTGTTTTTT. The encoded protein is CTSSSPGGSGGASGELFF. This chain uses TRBV11-3 with TRBJ2-2; 11 bases map to TRBD2. Germline V CDR1 and CDR2: SGHNT, YENEEA. CDR3 size: 18 residues.

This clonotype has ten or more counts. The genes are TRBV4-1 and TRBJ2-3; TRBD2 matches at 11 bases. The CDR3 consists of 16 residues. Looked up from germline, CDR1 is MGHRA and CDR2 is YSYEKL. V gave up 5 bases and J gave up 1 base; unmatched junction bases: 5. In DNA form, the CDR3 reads TGCGCCAGCAGCTTCACGACTAGCGGGGGCACAGATACGCAGTATTTT. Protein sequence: CASSFTTSGGTDTQYF.

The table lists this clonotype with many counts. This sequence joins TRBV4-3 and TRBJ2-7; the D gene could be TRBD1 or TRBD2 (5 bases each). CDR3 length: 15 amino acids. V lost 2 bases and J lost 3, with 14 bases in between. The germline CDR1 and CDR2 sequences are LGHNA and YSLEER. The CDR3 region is CASSQSRDPFYEQYF. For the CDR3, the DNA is TGCGCCAGCAGCCAATCGAGGGACCCGTTCTACGAGCAGTACTTC.

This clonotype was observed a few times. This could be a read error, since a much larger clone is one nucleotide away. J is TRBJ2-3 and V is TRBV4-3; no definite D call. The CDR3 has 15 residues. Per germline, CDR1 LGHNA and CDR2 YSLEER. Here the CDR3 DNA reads TGCACCAGCAGCCAATCTCCAGTTAACACAGATACGCAGTATTTT. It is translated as CTSSQSPVNTDTQYF.

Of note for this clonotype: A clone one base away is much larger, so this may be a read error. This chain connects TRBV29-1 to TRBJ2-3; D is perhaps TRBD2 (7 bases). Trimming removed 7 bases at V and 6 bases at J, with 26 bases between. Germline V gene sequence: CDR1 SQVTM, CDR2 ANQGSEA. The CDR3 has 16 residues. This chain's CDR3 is CSAVRGTTYIVDTQYF. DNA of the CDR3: TGCAGCGCCGTAAGGGGGACTACCTATATCGTCGATACGCAGTATTTT.

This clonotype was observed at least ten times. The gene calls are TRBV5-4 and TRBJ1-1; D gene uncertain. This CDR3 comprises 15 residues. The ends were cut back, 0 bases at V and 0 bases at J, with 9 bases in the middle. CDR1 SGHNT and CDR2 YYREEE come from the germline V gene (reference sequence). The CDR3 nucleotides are TGTGCCAGCAGCTTGGAGGGCGGATTGAACACTGAAGCTTTCTTT. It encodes CASSLEGGLNTEAFF.

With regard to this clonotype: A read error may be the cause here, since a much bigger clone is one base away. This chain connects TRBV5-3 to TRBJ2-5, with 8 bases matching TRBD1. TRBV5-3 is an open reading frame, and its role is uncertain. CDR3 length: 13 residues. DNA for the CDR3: TGTGCCAGCAGCGGACACAGGGGGGAGACCCAGCACTTC. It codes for CASSGHRGETQHF.

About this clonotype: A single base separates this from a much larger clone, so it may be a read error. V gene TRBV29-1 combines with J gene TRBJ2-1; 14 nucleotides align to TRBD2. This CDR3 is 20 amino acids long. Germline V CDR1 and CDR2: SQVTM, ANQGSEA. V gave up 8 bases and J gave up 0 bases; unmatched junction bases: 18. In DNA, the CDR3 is TGCAGCTCCCTAGGACTAGCGGGGGGCAGGTATCGGAGCTCCTACAATGAGCAGTTCTTC. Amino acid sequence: CSSLGLAGGRYRSSYNEQFF.

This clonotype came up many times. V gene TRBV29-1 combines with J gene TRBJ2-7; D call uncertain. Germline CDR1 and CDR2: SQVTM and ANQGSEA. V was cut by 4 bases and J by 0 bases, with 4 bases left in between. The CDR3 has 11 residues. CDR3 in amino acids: CSVGDSYEQYF. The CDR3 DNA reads TGCAGCGTTGGGGACTCCTACGAGCAGTACTTC.

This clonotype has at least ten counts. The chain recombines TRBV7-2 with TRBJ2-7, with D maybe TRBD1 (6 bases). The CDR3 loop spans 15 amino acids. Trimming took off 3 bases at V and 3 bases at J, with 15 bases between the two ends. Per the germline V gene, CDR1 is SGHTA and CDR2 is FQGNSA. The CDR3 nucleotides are TGTGCCAGCAGCTTGAGTAGCTCAGGGGTCTACGAGCAGTACTTC. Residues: CASSLSSSGVYEQYF.

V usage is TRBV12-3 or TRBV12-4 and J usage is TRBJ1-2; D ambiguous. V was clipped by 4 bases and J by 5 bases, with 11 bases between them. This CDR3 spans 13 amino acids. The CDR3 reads CASSSAVRYGYTF. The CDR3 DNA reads TGTGCCAGCAGTTCCGCAGTCAGATATGGCTACACCTTC.

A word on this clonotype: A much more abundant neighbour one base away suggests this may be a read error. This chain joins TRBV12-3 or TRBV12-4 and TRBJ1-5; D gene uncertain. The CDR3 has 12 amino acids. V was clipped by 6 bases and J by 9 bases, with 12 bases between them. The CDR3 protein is CASSPESLPQHF. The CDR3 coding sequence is TGTGCCAGCAGCCCAGAGTCACTGCCCCAGCATTTT.

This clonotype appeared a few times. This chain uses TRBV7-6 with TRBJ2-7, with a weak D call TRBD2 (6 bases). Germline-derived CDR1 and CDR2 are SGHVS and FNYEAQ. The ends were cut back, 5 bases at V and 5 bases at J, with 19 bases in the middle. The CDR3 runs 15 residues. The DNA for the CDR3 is TGTGCCAGCAGCCCACTCCGGGACTCCCGCAACGAGCAGTACTTC. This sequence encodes CASSPLRDSRNEQYF.

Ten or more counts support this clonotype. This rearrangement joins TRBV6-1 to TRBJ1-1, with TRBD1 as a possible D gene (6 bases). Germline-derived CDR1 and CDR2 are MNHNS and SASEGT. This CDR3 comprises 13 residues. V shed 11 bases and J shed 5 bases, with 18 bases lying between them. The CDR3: CAGSTGFSTEAFF. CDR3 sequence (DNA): TGTGCCGGGTCGACAGGCTTTAGTACTGAAGCTTTCTTT.

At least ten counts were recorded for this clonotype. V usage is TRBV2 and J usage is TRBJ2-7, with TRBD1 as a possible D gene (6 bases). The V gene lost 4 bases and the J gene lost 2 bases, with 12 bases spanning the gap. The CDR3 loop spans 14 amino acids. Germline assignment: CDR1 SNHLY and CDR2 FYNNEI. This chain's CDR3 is CASSGGDTTYEQYF. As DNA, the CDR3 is TGTGCCAGCAGTGGAGGGGACACCACCTACGAGCAGTACTTC.

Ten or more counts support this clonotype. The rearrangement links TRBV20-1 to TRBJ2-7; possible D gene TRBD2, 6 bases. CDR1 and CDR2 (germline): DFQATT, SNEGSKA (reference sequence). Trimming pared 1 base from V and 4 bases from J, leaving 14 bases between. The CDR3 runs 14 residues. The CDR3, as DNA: TGCAGTGCTAGAGTGGTCTGGGCGGGATACGAGCAGTACTTC. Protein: CSARVVWAGYEQYF.

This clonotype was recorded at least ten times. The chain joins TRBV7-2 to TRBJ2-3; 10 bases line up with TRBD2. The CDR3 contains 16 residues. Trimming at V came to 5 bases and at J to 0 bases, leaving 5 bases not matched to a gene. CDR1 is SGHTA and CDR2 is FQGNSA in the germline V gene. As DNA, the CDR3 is TGTGCCAGCAGCACCAGGACTAGCGGCAGCACAGATACGCAGTATTTT. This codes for CASSTRTSGSTDTQYF.

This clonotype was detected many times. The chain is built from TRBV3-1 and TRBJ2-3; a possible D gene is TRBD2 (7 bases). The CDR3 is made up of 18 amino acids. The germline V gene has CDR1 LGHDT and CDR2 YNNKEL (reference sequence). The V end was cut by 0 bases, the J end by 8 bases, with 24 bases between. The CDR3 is CASSQELRGLNKKVTQYF. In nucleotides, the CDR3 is TGTGCCAGCAGCCAAGAACTGCGGGGGCTCAATAAGAAAGTTACGCAGTATTTT.

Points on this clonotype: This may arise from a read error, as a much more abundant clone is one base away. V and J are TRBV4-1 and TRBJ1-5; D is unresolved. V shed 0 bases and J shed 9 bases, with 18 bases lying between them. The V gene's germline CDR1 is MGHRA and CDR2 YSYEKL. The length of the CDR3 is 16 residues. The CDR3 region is CASSQDGSGESRPQHF. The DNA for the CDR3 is TGCGCCAGCAGCCAAGATGGGTCAGGTGAAAGTCGGCCCCAGCATTTT.

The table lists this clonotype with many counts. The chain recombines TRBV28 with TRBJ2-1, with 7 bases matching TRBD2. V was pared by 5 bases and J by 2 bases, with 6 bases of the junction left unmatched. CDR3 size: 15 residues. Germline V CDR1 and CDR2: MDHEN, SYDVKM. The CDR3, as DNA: TGTGCCAGCAGTCCCTCCGGGACTACCTACAATGAGCAGTTCTTC. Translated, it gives CASSPSGTTYNEQFF. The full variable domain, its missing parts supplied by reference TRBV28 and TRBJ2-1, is DVKVTQSSRYLVKRTGEKVFLECVQDMDHENMFWYRQDPGLGLRLIYFSYDVKMKEKGDIPEGYSVSREKKERFSLILESASTNQTSMYLCASSPSGTTYNEQFFGPGTRLTVL.